This TCR beta chain is drawn from a study of T cell repertoires in cytomegalovirus infection. Study in general: The public TCR beta signatures pointed to both CMV infection and matching HLA type. Regarding the study as a whole: Of the TCR beta families, the public ones yielded a cumulative frequency that identified carriers of CMV plus the relevant HLA.

The CDR3 runs to 16 residues. Trimming at V came to 5 bases and at J to 9 bases, leaving 14 bases not matched to a gene. Germline V lookup: CDR1 SGHTA, CDR2 FQGNSA. This clonotype was seen repeatedly, ten times or more. The antigen remains unidentified. TCRdb redid the calling of the reads with MiXCR, one entry per CDR3 protein. The sample has about 260,000 distinct CDR3 sequences, around 13% seen once. The TCR was taken from a human donor in good health (CMV status not recorded). Some clones in this sample may be carry-over from other donors' samples. J is TRBJ2-1 and V is TRBV7-2; TRBD2 matches 9 bases. The sample comprised PBMCs. CDR3 amino acids: CASSPPGGRAVLEQFF. The CDR3 DNA reads TGTGCCAGCAGCCCCCCGGGCGGGAGGGCCGTTCTTGAGCAGTTCTTC.